Below, 17 T cell receptor beta chains from the same sample are listed, as sequenced in a study of spatial heterogeneity in lung cancer. TCRdb ran MiXCR on the 5' RACE reads and lists one entry per CDR3 protein. The repertoire holds around 44,000 distinct CDR3 sequences, with roughly 10% as singletons. As for time point: blood at routine non-recurrence follow-up after resection. Sequencing was performed on PBMCs, taken at follow-up. Every receptor here comes from a female donor with early-stage non-small cell lung cancer.

There are a few counts of this clonotype. This chain uses TRBV20-1 with TRBJ2-7; D tentatively reads TRBD1 or TRBD2 (5 bases each). Germline CDR1 reads DFQATT; CDR2 reads SNEGSKA (reference sequence). The ends were cut back, 6 bases at V and 0 bases at J, with 15 bases in the middle. The CDR3 length is 14 residues. CDR3 loop: CSAIFRDASYEQYF. CDR3 nucleotide sequence: TGCAGTGCGATCTTCCGGGACGCCTCCTACGAGCAGTACTTC.

This clonotype was seen repeatedly, ten times or more. The gene calls are TRBV29-1 and TRBJ1-1; TRBD1 agrees at 8 bases. CDR1 is SQVTM and CDR2 is ANQGSEA in the germline V gene. J gave up 10 bases and V 6 bases, and 13 bases lay outside the gene matches. The CDR3 length is 13 residues. The CDR3 nucleotides are TGCAGCGTGGTCGGGACAGGAGTCGTCGCAGCTTTCTTT. This codes for CSVVGTGVVAAFF.

This clonotype has just a few counts. The chain joins TRBV19 to TRBJ2-3; 11 bases agree with TRBD2. The CDR3 runs to 16 residues. Looked up from germline, CDR1 is LNHDA and CDR2 is SQIVND (reference sequence). Trimming cost V 5 bases and J 2 bases; bases outside gene matches: 6. The CDR3 DNA follows: TGTGCCAGTAGTGTATCTAGCGGGGGGACCACAGATACGCAGTATTTT. The encoded protein is CASSVSSGGTTDTQYF.

Ten or more counts support this clonotype. This chain uses TRBV6-5 with TRBJ2-1; 10 positions agree with TRBD1. Per germline, CDR1 MNHEY and CDR2 SVGAGI. The CDR3 totals 15 residues. With V trimmed by 6 bases and J by 9 bases, 11 bases remained unmatched. The CDR3 is CASSPTWDRGGEQFF. Here the CDR3 DNA reads TGTGCCAGCAGCCCAACCTGGGACAGGGGTGGTGAGCAGTTCTTC.

This clonotype was counted only a few times. V and J are TRBV21-1 and TRBJ2-2; the D call TRBD2 from the table was never checked on the DNA. TRBV21-1 is a known pseudogene. CDR3 length equals 18 residues. The CDR3: CADPLGLAGGPDTGELFF. As DNA, the CDR3 is TGTGCCGACCCCCTGGGACTAGCGGGGGGGCCGGACACCGGGGAGCTGTTTTTT.

This clonotype was detected ten times or more. This sequence joins TRBV6-1 and TRBJ2-3; weak D call: TRBD1 (6 bases). The length of the CDR3 is 14 residues. Germline V gene sequence: CDR1 MNHNS, CDR2 SASEGT. Trimming pared 5 bases from V and 2 bases from J, leaving 11 bases between. CDR3 loop: CASSSRGSTDTQYF. The CDR3 nucleotides are TGTGCCAGCAGTTCCAGGGGTTCCACAGATACGCAGTATTTT.

The CDR3 bases are TGTGCCAGCAGCTTGGGGCTCAGACGCTACGAGCAGTACTTC. Translating it yields CASSLGLRRYEQYF. This rearrangement joins TRBV5-6 to TRBJ2-7; D is ambiguous. The CDR3 is 14 residues long. V shed 0 bases and J shed 3 bases, with 10 bases lying between them. Per the germline V gene, CDR1 is SGHDT and CDR2 is YYEEEE.

This clonotype appeared many times. V is TRBV7-3 and J is TRBJ1-2; D remains ambiguous. There are 13 residues in the CDR3. From germline, CDR1 is SGHTA and CDR2 FQGTGA. Trimming removed 0 bases from V and 5 bases from J, with 7 bases in between. This chain's CDR3 is CASSLTTQYGYTF. The CDR3 DNA follows: TGTGCCAGCAGCTTAACGACACAGTATGGCTACACCTTC.

This clonotype was found many times. The J gene is TRBJ2-7, the V gene TRBV18; TRBD1 matches 8 bases. The CDR3 is made up of 13 amino acids. Germline lookup yields CDR1 KGHSH and CDR2 LQKENI. The V segment lost 6 bases and the J segment 7 bases; nucleotides outside the gene matches: 8. CDR3 loop: CASSQDRVEEQYF. The CDR3 DNA sequence: TGTGCCAGCTCCCAGGACAGGGTCGAGGAGCAGTACTTC.

CDR3 in DNA: TGCAGTGCCCCTCCCGGGACGAGCAATCAGCCCCAGCATTTT. Translating gives CSAPPGTSNQPQHF. The gene calls are TRBV20-1 and TRBJ1-5; maybe TRBD1 (5 bases). Germline V gene sequence: CDR1 DFQATT, CDR2 SNEGSKA (reference sequence). The CDR3 consists of 14 residues. V was pared by 6 bases and J by 1 base, with 13 bases between.

This sequence joins TRBV28 and TRBJ2-7, with 8 positions matching TRBD1. With 2 bases clipped from V and 2 bases from J, the junction kept 17 bases outside the gene matches. CDR1 is MDHEN, CDR2 SYDVKM, per germline. The CDR3 spans 19 residues. DNA of the CDR3: TGTGCCAGCAGTTTAGCAGGTTTGGGGACGGGACAGGATCCCTACGAGCAGTACTTC. Translation: CASSLAGLGTGQDPYEQYF.

V is TRBV30 and J is TRBJ2-2; no reliable D call. The CDR3 has 11 amino acids. Trimming shortened V by 2 bases and J by 6 bases, and 4 bases separated the two germline ends. Germline CDR1 GTSNPN, CDR2 SVGIG (reference sequence). CDR3 amino acids: CAWSLPGELFF. CDR3 nucleotides: TGTGCCTGGAGTCTACCCGGGGAGCTGTTTTTT.

The CDR3 coding sequence is TGTGCCAGCTCACCAGGATGGAACACTGAAGCTTTCTTT. It codes for CASSPGWNTEAFF. The rearrangement links TRBV18 to TRBJ1-1; D is ambiguous. V was shortened by 2 bases and J by 1 base, with 5 bases between the two germline ends. The CDR3 spans 13 residues. Germline V lookup: CDR1 KGHSH, CDR2 LQKENI.

Notes on this clonotype: Since a much larger clone is just one base distant, this may be a read error. The rearrangement links TRBV12-3 or TRBV12-4 to TRBJ2-5; D is possibly TRBD2 (5 bases). The V gene lost 8 bases and the J gene lost 9 bases, with 19 bases spanning the gap. The CDR3 consists of 13 residues. CDR3 region: CASSSPVWESQYF. The CDR3, as DNA: TGTGCCAGCTCCAGCCCCGTTTGGGAGTCCCAGTACTTC.

This clonotype was counted a few times. The chain has TRBV6-2 or TRBV6-3 and TRBJ2-5; D uncertain. The CDR3 contains 17 residues. From germline, CDR1 is MNHEY and CDR2 SVGEGT. V gave up 7 bases and J gave up 2 bases, with 23 bases separating them. In DNA, the CDR3 is TGTGCCAGCAACACCCTCGCCGGGCCCCTGGTGCAAGAGACCCAGTACTTC. Translating gives CASNTLAGPLVQETQYF.

The chain is built from TRBV6-5 and TRBJ2-2; 12 bases align to TRBD1. The germline CDR1 and CDR2 sequences are MNHEY and SVGAGI. CDR3 length: 18 residues. V lost 2 bases and J lost 5; bases outside the gene matches: 9. As DNA, the CDR3 is TGTGCCAGCAGTTACGATCAACCGGGACAGGGGGCGACCGGGGAGCTGTTTTTT. Protein product: CASSYDQPGQGATGELFF.

This clonotype turned up a few times. The chain combines TRBV9 with TRBJ2-2; D ambiguous. The germline gives CDR1 SGDLS, CDR2 YYNGEE. Trimming shortened V by 0 bases and J by 7 bases, and 4 bases separated the two germline ends. The CDR3 sequence is 12 residues long. CDR3 in amino acids: CASSVVNGELFF. The DNA for the CDR3 is TGTGCCAGCAGCGTAGTTAACGGGGAGCTGTTTTTT.